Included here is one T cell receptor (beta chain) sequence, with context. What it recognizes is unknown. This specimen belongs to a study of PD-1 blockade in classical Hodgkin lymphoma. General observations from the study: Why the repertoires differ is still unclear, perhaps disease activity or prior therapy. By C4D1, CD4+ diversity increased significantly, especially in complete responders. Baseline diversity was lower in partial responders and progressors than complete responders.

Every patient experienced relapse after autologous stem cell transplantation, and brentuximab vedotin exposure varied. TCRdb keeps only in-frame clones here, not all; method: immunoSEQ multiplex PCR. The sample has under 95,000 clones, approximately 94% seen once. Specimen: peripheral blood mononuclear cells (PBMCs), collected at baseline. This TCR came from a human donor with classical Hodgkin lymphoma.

The CDR3 region has the DNA TGCGCCAGCAGCCAAGAGAGCCCGGGGCGCTTCACAGATACGCAGTATTTT. It yields the protein CASSQESPGRFTDTQYF. The chain carries TRBV4-1 and TRBJ2-3; D possibly matches TRBD1 or TRBD2 (5 bases each). Germline values: CDR1 MGHRA, CDR2 YSYEKL. The CDR3 consists of 17 residues. V lost 0 bases, J lost 2 bases, and 15 bases lay in between.